This T cell receptor beta chain was found in a study of technical replicates of blood from a few donors. This clone showed up just once. Produced via immunoSEQ multiplex PCR; TCRdb's table is partial and in-frame only. The data show 65,000 to 95,000 clones, approximately 94% seen once. The CDR3 has 14 amino acids. The J segment lost 6 bases and the V segment lost 1 base, leaving 3 bases of the junction unmatched. CDR1 and CDR2 (germline): SGHTA, FQGNSA. The V gene is TRBV7-2, the J gene TRBJ2-1; 7 bases agree with TRBD2. The receptor was isolated from a human donor in good health. The source material was T cells isolated from PBMCs. The CDR3 region is CASSLVGGTNEQFF. The CDR3 DNA follows: TGTGCCAGCAGCTTAGTCGGGGGGACCAATGAGCAGTTCTTC.